A single sample gave rise to the 21 T cell receptor beta chains below, sequenced in a study of patients and donors after allogeneic stem cell transplantation. Each CDR3 protein gets one entry after TCRdb re-called the RT-PCR reads with MiXCR. Seen here are about a million distinct CDR3 sequences, roughly 17% observed once, and the top ten hold 6%. Sample: blood, either unsorted or a sorted T cell fraction (not recorded which). These receptors all stem from a human donor who was either an allogeneic HSCT recipient or a stem cell or donor lymphocyte infusion donor (not recorded which). It is not recorded whose cells these are; they may come from a transplant donor.

The chain combines TRBV6-1 with TRBJ1-2, with D uncertain. Trimming left V 6 bases short and J 10 bases short, with 15 bases between. Germline V gives CDR1 MNHNS, CDR2 SASEGT. This CDR3 comprises 12 residues. The DNA of the CDR3 is TGTGCCAGCAGACCAGGAGTAGGTGACTACACCTTC. It specifies CASRPGVGDYTF.

This clonotype came up a few times. The gene calls are TRBV7-9 and TRBJ1-1; 7 bases align to TRBD1. Germline CDR1 and CDR2: SEHNR and FQNEAQ (reference sequence). V dropped 5 bases and J dropped 0; count of bases not matched to a gene: 9. The length of the CDR3 is 16 residues. CDR3 loop: CASSHRGSRVNTEAFF. DNA of the CDR3: TGTGCCAGCAGCCACAGGGGAAGTAGGGTGAACACTGAAGCTTTCTTT.

This clonotype appeared many times. V gene TRBV6-1 combines with J gene TRBJ2-7; possibly TRBD1 for D (6 bases). V lost 6 bases to trimming and J lost 0 bases, with 12 bases between them. In germline, CDR1 is MNHNS, CDR2 SASEGT. The CDR3 totals 14 residues. The CDR3, as DNA: TGTGCCAGCAGCCAGACAGGAGACTCCTACGAGCAGTACTTC. Amino acids: CASSQTGDSYEQYF.

The rearrangement uses TRBV12-3 or TRBV12-4 and TRBJ2-3; D gene unclear. Trimming shortened V by 3 bases and J by 8 bases, and 9 bases separated the two germline ends. The length of the CDR3 is 12 residues. CDR3 sequence (DNA): TGTGCCAGCAGTTTGGAGACAAGTACGCAGTATTTT. Translated: CASSLETSTQYF.

V usage is TRBV15 and J usage is TRBJ2-7; unclear D gene. The CDR3 spans 16 residues. CDR1 and CDR2 (germline): LNHNV, YYDKDF (reference sequence). Trimming shortened V by 2 bases and J by 1 base, and 15 bases separated the two germline ends. CDR3 residues: CATSRWSSSNSYEQYF. CDR3 coding DNA: TGTGCCACCAGCAGATGGTCAAGCAGTAATTCCTACGAGCAGTACTTC.

A remark on this clonotype: The CDR3 ends on some other residue instead of the conserved phenylalanine or tryptophan, so this is likely a read error. It is unclear where the CDR3 begins or ends on the DNA, so no DNA is shown, and the CDR3 is as TCRdb lists it. The chain is built from TRBV12-3 or TRBV12-4 and TRBJ2-7; the table's D call, TRBD1, was not checked against the DNA. The CDR3 totals 11 residues, both ends included. The CDR3 is CASSYAGTGRL.

This chain connects TRBV27 to TRBJ1-6; TRBD1 might be the D (5 bases). Trimming cost V 4 bases and J 7 bases, with 17 bases left between them. The CDR3 runs 16 residues. Germline CDR1 MNHEY, CDR2 SMNVEV (reference sequence). The chain's CDR3 is CASSSGTGMMNSPLHF. DNA for the CDR3: TGTGCCAGCAGTTCTGGTACAGGTATGATGAATTCACCCCTCCACTTT.

At least ten counts were recorded for this clonotype. The V gene is TRBV4-3, the J gene TRBJ2-7, with 8 bases that match TRBD1. The germline CDR1 and CDR2 sequences are LGHNA and YSLEER. Trimming removed 6 bases from V and 7 bases from J; junction bases left unmatched: 11. The CDR3 sequence is 14 residues long. The chain's CDR3 is CASRPTGTGGEQYF. The CDR3 coding sequence is TGCGCCAGCAGGCCTACCGGGACAGGAGGGGAGCAGTACTTC.

This sequence joins TRBV11-2 and TRBJ1-2; no firm D call. V shed 7 bases and J shed 1 base, with 13 bases lying between them. This CDR3 is built from 14 residues. Looked up from germline, CDR1 is SGHAT and CDR2 is FQNNGV. CDR3 nucleotides: TGTGCCAGCACTCCCCTCAGGTATAACTATGGCTACACCTTC. Translated: CASTPLRYNYGYTF.

The rearrangement uses TRBV12-3 or TRBV12-4 and TRBJ1-2, with unresolved D. With 3 bases removed from V and 6 bases from J, the gap between germline ends came to 11 bases. CDR3 length equals 13 residues. This chain's CDR3 is CASSFMAEDGYTF. CDR3 in DNA: TGTGCCAGCAGTTTTATGGCGGAGGATGGCTACACCTTC.

The chain joins TRBV29-1 to TRBJ2-1; 10 nucleotides match TRBD1. From germline, CDR1 is SQVTM and CDR2 ANQGSEA. This CDR3 has 16 residues. The junction had 15 bases not matched to a gene; V was cut back by 5 bases and J by 8 bases. CDR3 protein: CSVRVLSTGGRDEQFF. CDR3 DNA sequence: TGCAGCGTTAGAGTATTGTCGACAGGGGGCAGGGATGAGCAGTTCTTC.

The chain carries TRBV7-9 and TRBJ1-6; 7 bases map to TRBD1. This CDR3 region has 16 residues. Germline V gives CDR1 SEHNR, CDR2 FQNEAQ (reference sequence). The junction had 11 bases not matched to a gene; V was cut back by 5 bases and J by 7 bases. CDR3 nucleotides: TGTGCCAGCAGCCGCGGCGGGGACAGAGCGAATTCACCCCTCCACTTT. Translating it yields CASSRGGDRANSPLHF.

This chain connects TRBV20-1 to TRBJ1-2; 7 bases are a match to TRBD1. The CDR3 is made up of 15 amino acids. Unmatched junction bases numbered 12, after V lost 0 bases and J lost 8 bases. Germline lookup yields CDR1 DFQATT and CDR2 SNEGSKA (reference sequence). CDR3 loop: CSARDHGTARGGYTF. The CDR3 region has the DNA TGCAGTGCTAGAGATCATGGGACAGCCCGTGGGGGCTACACCTTC.

This clonotype has a count of ten or more. The V gene is TRBV4-3, the J gene TRBJ1-4, with D perhaps TRBD1 (6 bases). The CDR3 is 15 amino acids. Germline assignment: CDR1 LGHNA and CDR2 YSLEER. V was cut by 2 bases and J by 2 bases, with 9 bases left in between. This CDR3 is CASSQPGVTNEKLFF. As DNA, the CDR3 is TGCGCCAGCAGCCAACCAGGGGTCACTAATGAAAAACTGTTTTTT.

V usage is TRBV30 and J usage is TRBJ2-2; 12 positions agree with TRBD2. CDR3 length equals 17 residues. Germline V gives CDR1 GTSNPN, CDR2 SVGIG (reference sequence). Trimming removed 2 bases from V and 2 bases from J; junction bases left unmatched: 6. The DNA for the CDR3 is TGTGCCTGGAGTCCTCCTAGCGGGGGGGCTAACACCGGGGAGCTGTTTTTT. This sequence encodes CAWSPPSGGANTGELFF.

This clonotype has only a few counts. The rearrangement links TRBV12-3 or TRBV12-4 to TRBJ1-1, with TRBD1 matching 7 bases. The V segment lost 6 bases and the J segment 6 bases; nucleotides outside the gene matches: 19. The CDR3 is made up of 17 amino acids. The CDR3 DNA reads TGTGCCAGCAGAAAAAGACCGACAGGGCTGAATGACGCTGAAGCTTTCTTT. This translates into CASRKRPTGLNDAEAFF.

This clonotype was counted a few times. The V gene is TRBV27, the J gene TRBJ2-5; D unclear. The CDR3 consists of 11 residues. Germline CDR1 and CDR2: MNHEY and SMNVEV (reference sequence). Trimming removed 6 bases at V and 3 bases at J, with 5 bases between. CDR3 nucleotide sequence: TGTGCCAGCAGGGAAAAAGAGACCCAGTACTTC. Translated: CASREKETQYF.

The rearrangement joins TRBV2 to TRBJ2-3; D gene unclear. In germline, CDR1 is SNHLY, CDR2 FYNNEI. This CDR3 contains 12 residues. V was shortened by 8 bases and J by 3 bases, with 9 bases between the two germline ends. Written as DNA, the CDR3 is TGTGCCAGCCACCGGGCTACAGATACGCAGTATTTT. Translation gives CASHRATDTQYF.

The V call is TRBV10-3, the J call TRBJ2-7, with TRBD2 matching 9 bases. The junction had 2 bases not matched to a gene; V was cut back by 4 bases and J by 1 base. CDR3 length: 14 residues. Germline CDR1 reads ENHRY; CDR2 reads SYGVKD. The CDR3 bases are TGTGCCATCAGTGGTCTAGCGGGGTCCTACGAGCAGTACTTC. It codes for CAISGLAGSYEQYF.

J is TRBJ2-1 and V is TRBV15; a possible D gene is TRBD2 (5 bases). Trimming shortened V by 8 bases and J by 10 bases, and 15 bases separated the two germline ends. The CDR3 loop spans 12 amino acids. The germline gives CDR1 LNHNV, CDR2 YYDKDF (reference sequence). DNA of the CDR3: TGTGCCACCGGGGAGCGGAGTAGGGAGCAGTTCTTC. It encodes CATGERSREQFF.

DNA for the CDR3: TGTGCCAGCAGCTCCCCTCGGGGGATTAGCCGTGGCGGCTACACCTTC. It encodes CASSSPRGISRGGYTF. This sequence joins TRBV6-1 and TRBJ1-2; D is possibly TRBD1 (5 bases). Germline V gives CDR1 MNHNS, CDR2 SASEGT. V was shortened by 6 bases and J by 8 bases, with 25 bases between the two germline ends. CDR3 length: 16 amino acids.